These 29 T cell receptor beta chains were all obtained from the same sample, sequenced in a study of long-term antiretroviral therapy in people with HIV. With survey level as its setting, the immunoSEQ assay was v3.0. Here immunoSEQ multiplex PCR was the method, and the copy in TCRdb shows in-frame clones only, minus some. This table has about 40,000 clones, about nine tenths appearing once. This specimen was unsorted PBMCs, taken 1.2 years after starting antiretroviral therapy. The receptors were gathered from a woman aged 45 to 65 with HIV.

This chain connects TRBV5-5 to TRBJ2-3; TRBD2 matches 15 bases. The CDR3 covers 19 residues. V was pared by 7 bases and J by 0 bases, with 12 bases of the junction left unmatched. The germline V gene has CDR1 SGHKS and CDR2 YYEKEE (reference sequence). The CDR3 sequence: CASHLRWTSGGASTDTQYF. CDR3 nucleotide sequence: TGTGCCAGCCACCTCCGATGGACTAGCGGGGGGGCGAGCACAGATACGCAGTATTTT.

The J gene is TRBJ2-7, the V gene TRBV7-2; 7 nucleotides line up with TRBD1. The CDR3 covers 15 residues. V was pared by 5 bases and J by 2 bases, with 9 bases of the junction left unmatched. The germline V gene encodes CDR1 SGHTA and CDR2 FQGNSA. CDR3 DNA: TGTGCCAGCAGCGAAGACAGGGTGCTAACCTACGAGCAGTACTTC. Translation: CASSEDRVLTYEQYF.

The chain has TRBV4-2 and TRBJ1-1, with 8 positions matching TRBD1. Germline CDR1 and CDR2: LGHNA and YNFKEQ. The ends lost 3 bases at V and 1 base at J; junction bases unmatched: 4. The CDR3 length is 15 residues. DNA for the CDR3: TGTGCCAGCAGCCAGGATGGGACAGGGAACACTGAAGCTTTCTTT. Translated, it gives CASSQDGTGNTEAFF.

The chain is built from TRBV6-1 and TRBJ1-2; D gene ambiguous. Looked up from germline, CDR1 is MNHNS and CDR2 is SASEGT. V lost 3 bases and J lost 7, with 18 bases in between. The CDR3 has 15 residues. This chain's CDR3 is CASSEAQPMGGGYTF. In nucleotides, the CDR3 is TGTGCCAGCAGTGAGGCCCAACCTATGGGTGGTGGCTACACCTTC.

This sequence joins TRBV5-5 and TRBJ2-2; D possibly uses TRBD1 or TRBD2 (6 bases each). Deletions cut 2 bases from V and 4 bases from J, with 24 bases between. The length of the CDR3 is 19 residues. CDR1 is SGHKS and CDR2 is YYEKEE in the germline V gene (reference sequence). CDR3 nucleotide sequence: TGTGCCAGCAGCTTCGGGGGTCGGTCGGGGGCAAGTTTCACCGGGGAGCTGTTTTTT. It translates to CASSFGGRSGASFTGELFF.

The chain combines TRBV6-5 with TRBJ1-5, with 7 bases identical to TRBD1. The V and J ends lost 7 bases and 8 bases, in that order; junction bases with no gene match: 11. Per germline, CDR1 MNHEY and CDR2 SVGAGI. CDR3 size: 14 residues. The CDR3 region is CASKKQGNEKPQHF. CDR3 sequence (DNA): TGTGCCAGCAAGAAACAGGGGAATGAAAAGCCCCAGCATTTT.

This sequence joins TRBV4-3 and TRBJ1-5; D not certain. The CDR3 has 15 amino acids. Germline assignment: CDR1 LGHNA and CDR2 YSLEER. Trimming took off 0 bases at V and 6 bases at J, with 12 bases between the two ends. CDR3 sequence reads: CASSQDLGGRQPQHF. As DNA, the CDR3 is TGCGCCAGCAGCCAAGACTTAGGCGGGCGTCAGCCCCAGCATTTT.

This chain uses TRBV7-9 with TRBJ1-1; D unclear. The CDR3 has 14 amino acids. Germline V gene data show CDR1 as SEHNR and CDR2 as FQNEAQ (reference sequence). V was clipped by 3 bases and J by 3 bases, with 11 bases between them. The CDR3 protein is CASSFPGGYTEAFF. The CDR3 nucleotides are TGTGCCAGCAGCTTCCCGGGCGGTTACACTGAAGCTTTCTTT.

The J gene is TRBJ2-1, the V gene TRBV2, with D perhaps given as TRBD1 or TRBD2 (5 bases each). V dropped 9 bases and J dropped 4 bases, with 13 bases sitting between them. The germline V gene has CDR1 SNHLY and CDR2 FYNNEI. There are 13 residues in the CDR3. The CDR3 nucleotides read TGTGCCAGTGTCCGGGACCGGTACAATGAGCAGTTCTTC. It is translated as CASVRDRYNEQFF. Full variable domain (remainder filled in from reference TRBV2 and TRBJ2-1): EPEVTQTPSHQVTQMGQEVILRCVPISNHLYFYWYRQILGQKVEFLVSFYNNEISEKSEIFDDQFSVERPDGSNFTLKIRSTKLEDSAMYFCASVRDRYNEQFFGPGTRLTVL.

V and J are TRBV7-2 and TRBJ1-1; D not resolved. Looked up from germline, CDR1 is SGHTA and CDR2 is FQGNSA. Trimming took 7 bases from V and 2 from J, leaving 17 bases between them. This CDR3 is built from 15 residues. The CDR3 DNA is TGTGCCAGCACTATTAGAGGGCAGGCTAACACTGAAGCTTTCTTT. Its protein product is CASTIRGQANTEAFF.

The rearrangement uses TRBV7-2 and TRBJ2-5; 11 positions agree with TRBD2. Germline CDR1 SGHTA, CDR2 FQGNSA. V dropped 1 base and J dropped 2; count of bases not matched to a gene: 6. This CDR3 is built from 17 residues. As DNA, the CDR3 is TGTGCCAGCAGCTTAGGCGGGGTAGCGGGGGGGCAAGAGACCCAGTACTTC. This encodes CASSLGGVAGGQETQYF. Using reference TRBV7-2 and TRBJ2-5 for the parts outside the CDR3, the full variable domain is GAGVSQSPSNKVTEKGKDVELRCDPISGHTALYWYRQSLGQGLEFLIYFQGNSAPDKSGLPSDRFSAERTGGSVSTLTIQRTQQEDSAVYLCASSLGGVAGGQETQYFGPGTRLLVL.

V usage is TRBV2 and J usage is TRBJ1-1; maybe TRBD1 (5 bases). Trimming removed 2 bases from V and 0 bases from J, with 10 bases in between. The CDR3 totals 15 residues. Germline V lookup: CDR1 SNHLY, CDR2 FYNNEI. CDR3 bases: TGTGCCAGCAGTGAATTCACAGGCATGAACACTGAAGCTTTCTTT. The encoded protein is CASSEFTGMNTEAFF. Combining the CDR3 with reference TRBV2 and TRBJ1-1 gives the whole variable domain EPEVTQTPSHQVTQMGQEVILRCVPISNHLYFYWYRQILGQKVEFLVSFYNNEISEKSEIFDDQFSVERPDGSNFTLKIRSTKLEDSAMYFCASSEFTGMNTEAFFGQGTRLTVV.

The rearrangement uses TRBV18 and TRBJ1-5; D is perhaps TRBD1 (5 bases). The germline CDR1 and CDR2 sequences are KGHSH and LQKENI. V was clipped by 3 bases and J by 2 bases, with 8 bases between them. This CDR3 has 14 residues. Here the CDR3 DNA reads TGTGCCAGCTCACCGACAGCAGGCAATCAGCCCCAGCATTTT. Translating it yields CASSPTAGNQPQHF.

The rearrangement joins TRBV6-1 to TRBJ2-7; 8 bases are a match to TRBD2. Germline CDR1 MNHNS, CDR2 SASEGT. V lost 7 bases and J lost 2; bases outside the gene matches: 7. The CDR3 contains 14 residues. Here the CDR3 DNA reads TGTGCCAGCACCCGCGGGGGGTCGACCTACGAGCAGTACTTC. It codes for CASTRGGSTYEQYF.

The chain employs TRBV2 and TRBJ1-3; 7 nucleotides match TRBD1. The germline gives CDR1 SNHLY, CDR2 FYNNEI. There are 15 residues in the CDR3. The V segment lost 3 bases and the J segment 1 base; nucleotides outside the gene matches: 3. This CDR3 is CASSDLTGSGNTIYF. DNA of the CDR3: TGTGCCAGCAGTGACCTGACAGGGTCTGGAAACACCATATATTTT. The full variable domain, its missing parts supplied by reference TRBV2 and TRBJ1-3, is EPEVTQTPSHQVTQMGQEVILRCVPISNHLYFYWYRQILGQKVEFLVSFYNNEISEKSEIFDDQFSVERPDGSNFTLKIRSTKLEDSAMYFCASSDLTGSGNTIYFGEGSWLTVV.

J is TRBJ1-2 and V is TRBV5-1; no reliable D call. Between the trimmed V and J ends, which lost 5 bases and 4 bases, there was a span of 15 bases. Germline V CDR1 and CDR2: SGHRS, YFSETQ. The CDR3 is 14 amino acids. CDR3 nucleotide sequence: TGCGCCAGCAGTGCCGTCGCCCTTAGCTATGGCTACACCTTC. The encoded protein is CASSAVALSYGYTF.

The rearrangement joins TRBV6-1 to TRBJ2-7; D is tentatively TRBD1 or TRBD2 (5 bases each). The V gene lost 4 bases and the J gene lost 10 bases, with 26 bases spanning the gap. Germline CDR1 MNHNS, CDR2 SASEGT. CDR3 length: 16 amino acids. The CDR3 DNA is TGTGCCAGCAGTGCGAATCCGGGACGGGTGACTATCGGACAGTACTTC. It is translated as CASSANPGRVTIGQYF.

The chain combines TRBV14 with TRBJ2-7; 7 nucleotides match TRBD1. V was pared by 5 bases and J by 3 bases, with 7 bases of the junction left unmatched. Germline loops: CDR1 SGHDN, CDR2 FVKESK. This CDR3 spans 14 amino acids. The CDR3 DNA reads TGTGCCAGCAGCTTTCGGACAGGTTTCTACGAGCAGTACTTC. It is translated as CASSFRTGFYEQYF.

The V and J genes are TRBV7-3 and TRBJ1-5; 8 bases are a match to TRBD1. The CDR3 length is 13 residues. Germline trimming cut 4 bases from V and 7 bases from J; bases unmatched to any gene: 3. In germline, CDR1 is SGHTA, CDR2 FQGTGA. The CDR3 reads CASSSTGEQPQHF. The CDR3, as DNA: TGTGCCAGCAGCTCGACAGGGGAGCAGCCCCAGCATTTT.

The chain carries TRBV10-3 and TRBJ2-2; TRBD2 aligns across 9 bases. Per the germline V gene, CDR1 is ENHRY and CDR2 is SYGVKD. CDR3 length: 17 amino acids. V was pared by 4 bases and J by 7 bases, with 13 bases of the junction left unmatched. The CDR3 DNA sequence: TGTGCCATCAGTGTCGATAGCGGGGGAGCGGGTTTCGGGGAGCTGTTTTTT. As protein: CAISVDSGGAGFGELFF.

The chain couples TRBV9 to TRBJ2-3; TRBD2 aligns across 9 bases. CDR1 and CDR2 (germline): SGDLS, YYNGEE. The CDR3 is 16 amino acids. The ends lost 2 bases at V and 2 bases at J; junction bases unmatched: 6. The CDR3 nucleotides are TGTGCCAGCAGCGTCATTAGCGGGAGTGACACAGATACGCAGTATTTT. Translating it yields CASSVISGSDTDTQYF.

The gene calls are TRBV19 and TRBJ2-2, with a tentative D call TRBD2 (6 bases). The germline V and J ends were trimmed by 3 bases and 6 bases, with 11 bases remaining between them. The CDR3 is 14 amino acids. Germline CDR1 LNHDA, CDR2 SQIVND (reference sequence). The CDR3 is CASSIRLAPGELFF. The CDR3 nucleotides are TGTGCCAGTAGTATCCGTCTAGCGCCCGGGGAGCTGTTTTTT.

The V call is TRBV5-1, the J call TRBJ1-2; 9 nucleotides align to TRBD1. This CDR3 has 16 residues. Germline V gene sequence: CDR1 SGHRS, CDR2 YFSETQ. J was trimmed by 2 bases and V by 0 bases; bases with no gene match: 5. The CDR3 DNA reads TGCGCCAGCAGCTTGGCCGGACAGGGGTTCAACTATGGCTACACCTTC. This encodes CASSLAGQGFNYGYTF.

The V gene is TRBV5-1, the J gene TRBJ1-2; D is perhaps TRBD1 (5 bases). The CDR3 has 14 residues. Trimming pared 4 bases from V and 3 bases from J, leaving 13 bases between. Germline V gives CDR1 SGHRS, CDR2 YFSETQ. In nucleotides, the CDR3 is TGCGCCAGCAGCCCCCGGGGCACCGACTATGGCTACACCTTC. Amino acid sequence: CASSPRGTDYGYTF.

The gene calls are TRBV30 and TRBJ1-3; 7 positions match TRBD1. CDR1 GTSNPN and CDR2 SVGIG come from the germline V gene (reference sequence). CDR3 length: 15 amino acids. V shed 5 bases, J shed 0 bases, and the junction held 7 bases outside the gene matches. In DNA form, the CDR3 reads TGTGCCTGGGGCCAACAGGGGCTCTCTGGAAACACCATATATTTT. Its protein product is CAWGQQGLSGNTIYF.

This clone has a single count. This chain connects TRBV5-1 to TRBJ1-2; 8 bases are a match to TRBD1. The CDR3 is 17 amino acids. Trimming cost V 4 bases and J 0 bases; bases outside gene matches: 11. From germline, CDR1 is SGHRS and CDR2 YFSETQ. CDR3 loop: CASSPGYGQGTNYGYTF. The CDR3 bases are TGCGCCAGCAGCCCTGGATATGGACAGGGAACTAACTATGGCTACACCTTC.

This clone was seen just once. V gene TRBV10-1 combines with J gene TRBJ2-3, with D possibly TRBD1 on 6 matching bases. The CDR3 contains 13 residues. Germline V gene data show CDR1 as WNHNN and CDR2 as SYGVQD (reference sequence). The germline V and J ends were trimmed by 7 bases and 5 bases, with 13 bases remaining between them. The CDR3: CASNRVQGDTQYF. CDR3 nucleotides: TGCGCCAGCAACAGGGTCCAAGGAGATACGCAGTATTTT.

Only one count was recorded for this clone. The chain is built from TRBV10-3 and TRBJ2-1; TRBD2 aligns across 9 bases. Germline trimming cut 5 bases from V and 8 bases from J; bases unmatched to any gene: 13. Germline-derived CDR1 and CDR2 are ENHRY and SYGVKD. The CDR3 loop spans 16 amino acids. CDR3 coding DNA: TGTGCCATCAGTCCGCTCAAGCGGGGGGCCGGCGATGAGCAGTTCTTC. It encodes CAISPLKRGAGDEQFF.

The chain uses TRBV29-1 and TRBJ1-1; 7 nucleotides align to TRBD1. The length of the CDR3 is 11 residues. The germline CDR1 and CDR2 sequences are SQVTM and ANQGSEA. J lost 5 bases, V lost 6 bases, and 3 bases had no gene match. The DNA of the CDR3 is TGCAGCGTGGCACAGGGGACTGAAGCTTTCTTT. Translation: CSVAQGTEAFF.